This is a list of T cell receptor beta chains from one sample in a study. TCRdb fed the RT-PCR reads into MiXCR, producing one record per CDR3 protein. The sample shows about 680,000 distinct CDR3 sequences, over 12% of them seen only once. Sequenced input: memory CD4+ T cells from blood. The receptor set was obtained from a female donor in good health, serving as a healthy control. Each CDR3 is given with its conserved first and last residue. Fields, in order: CDR3 length, clone size, D gene, V gene, CDR3 protein. D genes are given only for firm matches. Not every row has a clone size; where given, it reads once, few, many or a size class.

13 - - TRBV7-8 CASRNISNYGYTF
17 once TRBD2 TRBV7-2 CASSPGTSGLVENEQFF
14 - - TRBV30 CAWGRGTPGHTQYF
16 - TRBD2 TRBV5-1 CASSLARLAIPGEQFF
15 many TRBD2 TRBV7-2 CASSPRLAGHNEQFF
15 many TRBD2 TRBV6-6 CASSSGLAGVQEQYF
15 - TRBD1 TRBV9 CASSATSTGGETQYF
14 many TRBD2 TRBV4-2 CASNLAGDLGEQFF
16 - TRBD2 TRBV7-2 CASSPRTSGRVDEQFF
15 many - TRBV5-1 CASSFRGSLTDTQYF
15 - - TRBV24-1 CATSDLGAAYNEQFF
14 - - TRBV3-1 CASSQADGTDTQYF
12 many - TRBV29-1 CSVEISWETQYF
13 - TRBD1 TRBV28 CASSPPTGPEAFF
14 - - TRBV6-1 CASRKGDRDTEAFF
17 few TRBD2 TRBV4-2 CASSQSILAGKRNEQFF
13 - TRBD1 TRBV20-1 CSASDRGAYEQYF
15 - TRBD1 TRBV7-3 CASSSYRGGTGELFF
15 - - TRBV6-5 CASSYSIFQTYEQYF
15 - - TRBV29-1 CSAQWRPLSEETQYF
16 many TRBD2 TRBV7-3 CASSLISGSGTGELFF
15 - - TRBV27 CASSLYQGPTGELFF
13 few - TRBV6-4 CASRSQGTDTQYF
13 many - TRBV5-1 CASSLGEEETQYF
17 few TRBD2 TRBV4-3 CASSQRLAGSSYNEQFF
16 few - TRBV5-1 CASSPDRISGANVLTF
14 - - TRBV15 CATSSGQTNYGYTF
15 - TRBD2 TRBV2 CASSEWGTSGNEQFF
14 few - TRBV20-1 CSAPPGRGQYEQYF
14 many TRBD2 TRBV10-3 CATNPGGGTDTQYF
14 - - TRBV5-1 CASRTDGSTDTQYF
15 many - TRBV27 CASSLDRSSYNEQFF
15 many TRBD1 TRBV28 CASRARQGRFDEQFF
14 many - TRBV6-5 CASSPGDSGNTIYF
17 - - TRBV7-2 CASSLSFERRHYNEQFF
15 many TRBD1 TRBV7-9 CASSLSHAGGYGYTF
16 - TRBD2 TRBV3-1 CASSQDLGGSPHEQYF
14 few - TRBV20-1 CSASGRVRTDTQYF
18 few TRBD1 TRBV3-1 CASSHYDRGYGELNGYTF
16 - TRBD2 TRBV7-3 CASSFSGRGRRETQYF
12 - - TRBV6-5 CASSQGVAEAFF
15 - - TRBV12-3/TRBV12-4 CASSYPPDLGSGYTF
14 - - TRBV7-8 CASSLVTGRGLIYF
14 - TRBD1 TRBV20-1 CSARAGGGGEKLFF
13 few - TRBV20-1 CSARGQGRAEAFF
13 - - TRBV29-1 CSVGGGADQPQHF
16 few - TRBV9 CASSVVQGPYNYGYTF
13 few - TRBV11-2 CASSLVWQQEQYF
15 few - TRBV15 CATSRDSGEGQPQHF
15 - TRBD1 TRBV12-3/TRBV12-4 CASSPGQGGTNEQFF
15 few TRBD2 TRBV7-9 CASSLLAGPSYEQYF
16 - - TRBV7-3 CASSSMPGSRTGELFF
15 - - TRBV27 CASRHTSDITYEQYF
16 - - TRBV6-2/TRBV6-3 CASSYRGRGNTGELFF
13 few TRBD1 TRBV20-1 CSARREGAGEAFF
17 - - TRBV4-2 CASSQWSPGEPTDTQYF
14 - - TRBV5-6 CASSLVPVFYEQYF
16 many TRBD1 TRBV7-8 CASSYGTGAITGELFF